This is a list of T cell receptor beta chains from one sample in a study of blood T cell repertoires in COVID-19. Produced via immunoSEQ multiplex PCR; TCRdb's table is partial and in-frame only. The data contain 70,000 to 75,000 clones, about 84% of them singletons. Sequenced sample: peripheral blood. The receptor set was obtained from a woman between 55 and 75 years old with acute or convalescent COVID-19. CDR3s include the opening cysteine and the closing phenylalanine or tryptophan. Each record gives: D gene, clone size, J gene, V gene, CDR3 protein, CDR3 DNA. A D gene is named only where the DNA matches it firmly. Only part of the rows carry a size: once, few, many, or a class if the clone is expanded.

-,-,TRBJ1-5,TRBV4-1,CANSVDKSYSNQPQHF,TGCGCCAACTCGGTCGATAAGAGTTATAGCAATCAGCCCCAGCATTTT
TRBD1,-,TRBJ1-2,TRBV18,CASSPQGVYGYTF,TGTGCCAGCTCACCCCAGGGGGTCTATGGCTACACCTTC
-,-,TRBJ1-1,TRBV28,CASSLGSNTEAFF,TGTGCCAGCAGTTTAGGCAGTAACACTGAAGCTTTCTTT
TRBD1,-,TRBJ1-2,TRBV3-1/TRBV3-2,CASRLGQNYGYTF,TGTGCCAGCAGACTGGGACAGAACTATGGCTACACCTTC
TRBD1,-,TRBJ1-5,TRBV5-6,CASSLDRQGNQPQHF,TGTGCCAGCAGCTTGGATAGACAGGGGAATCAGCCCCAGCATTTT
TRBD1,-,TRBJ2-7,TRBV6-5,CASRAEQGAYEQYF,TGTGCCAGCAGGGCCGAACAGGGGGCCTACGAGCAGTACTTC
TRBD2,-,TRBJ2-3,TRBV24-1,CATSDPGSGASTDTQYF,TGTGCCACCAGTGATCCTGGTAGCGGGGCTAGCACAGATACGCAGTATTTT
-,-,TRBJ1-2,TRBV2,CASTQPGGYGYTF,TGTGCCAGCACCCAGCCCGGGGGCTATGGCTACACCTTC
TRBD1,-,TRBJ1-2,TRBV27,CASRAGTVGSYTF,TGTGCCAGCAGGGCCGGGACAGTAGGTTCCTACACCTTC
TRBD2,-,TRBJ2-2,TRBV11-3,CASSLGGSPGELFF,TGTGCCAGCAGCTTAGGCGGGAGCCCCGGGGAGCTGTTTTTT
-,-,TRBJ1-1,TRBV19,CASSTQLREGRTEAFF,TGTGCCAGTAGTACGCAACTCCGGGAAGGGCGCACTGAAGCTTTCTTT
TRBD1,few,TRBJ2-2,TRBV9,CASSPSRTGRTGELFF,TGTGCCAGCAGCCCATCTCGGACAGGGAGGACCGGGGAGCTGTTTTTT
TRBD1,-,TRBJ2-7,TRBV15,CATSRMGTGIHEQYF,TGTGCCACCAGTAGAATGGGGACAGGGATACACGAGCAGTACTTC